These T cell receptor beta chains were read from a single sample in a study of cytomegalovirus exposure and HLA in healthy donors. Data came from immunoSEQ multiplex PCR; TCRdb stores just in-frame clones and leaves some out. This table has 150,000 to 200,000 clones, about 86% appearing once. The sequencing sample was made of PBMCs. Receptor source: a woman between 18 and 30 years old in good health and CMV-seropositive. Each CDR3 is given with its conserved first and last residue. The D gene is left open where the match is weak. The size of a clone is reported for some rows only, either as once, few or many, or as a class for expanded clones.

abundance: NA; len: 16; v_gene: TRBV2; j_gene: TRBJ2-3; d_gene: NA; CDR3aa: CASGGLDAPRGYTQYF; CDR3nt: TGTGCCAGCGGGGGGTTGGACGCTCCACGGGGGTATACGCAGTATTTT
abundance: NA; len: 14; v_gene: TRBV6-1; j_gene: TRBJ1-4; d_gene: NA; CDR3aa: CASSEGGTYEKLFF; CDR3nt: TGTGCCAGCAGTGAGGGGGGAACCTATGAAAAACTGTTTTTT
abundance: NA; len: 14; v_gene: TRBV6-4; j_gene: TRBJ2-2; d_gene: NA; CDR3aa: CASSDETNTGELFF; CDR3nt: TGTGCCAGCAGTGATGAGACGAACACCGGGGAGCTGTTTTTT
abundance: NA; len: 14; v_gene: TRBV2; j_gene: TRBJ1-5; d_gene: TRBD1; CDR3aa: CASRGTGVGQPQHF; CDR3nt: TGTGCCAGCAGGGGCACAGGGGTAGGTCAGCCCCAGCATTTT
abundance: NA; len: 13; v_gene: TRBV7-9; j_gene: TRBJ2-3; d_gene: TRBD1; CDR3aa: CASSIGQGDTQYF; CDR3nt: TGTGCCAGCAGCATAGGACAGGGTGATACGCAGTATTTT
abundance: NA; len: 14; v_gene: TRBV4-1; j_gene: TRBJ2-2; d_gene: TRBD2; CDR3aa: CASSQGGGPGELFF; CDR3nt: TGCGCCAGCAGCCAAGGGGGGGGACCCGGGGAGCTGTTTTTT
abundance: NA; len: 12; v_gene: TRBV6-5; j_gene: TRBJ1-2; d_gene: NA; CDR3aa: CASINPLGSYTF; CDR3nt: TGTGCCAGCATCAACCCACTAGGGAGCTACACCTTC
abundance: NA; len: 14; v_gene: TRBV19; j_gene: TRBJ1-1; d_gene: NA; CDR3aa: CASNYQPVNTEAFF; CDR3nt: TGTGCCAGTAACTACCAGCCTGTGAACACTGAAGCTTTCTTT
abundance: NA; len: 16; v_gene: TRBV12-5; j_gene: TRBJ2-2; d_gene: NA; CDR3aa: CASGYPTGSGTGELFF; CDR3nt: TGTGCTAGTGGTTACCCCACAGGGTCGGGCACCGGGGAGCTGTTTTTT
abundance: NA; len: 14; v_gene: TRBV6-4; j_gene: TRBJ1-2; d_gene: NA; CDR3aa: CASSAGAGHYGYTF; CDR3nt: TGTGCCAGCAGTGCCGGTGCAGGGCACTATGGCTACACCTTC
abundance: NA; len: 13; v_gene: TRBV29-1; j_gene: TRBJ1-1; d_gene: TRBD1; CDR3aa: CSVWTGVGTEAFF; CDR3nt: TGCAGCGTTTGGACAGGGGTCGGCACTGAAGCTTTCTTT
abundance: few; len: 14; v_gene: TRBV6-5; j_gene: TRBJ1-2; d_gene: NA; CDR3aa: CASRSLGVGYGYTF; CDR3nt: TGTGCCAGCAGGTCCTTGGGAGTCGGCTATGGCTACACCTTC
abundance: NA; len: 15; v_gene: TRBV9; j_gene: TRBJ1-6; d_gene: NA; CDR3aa: CASSVSGGYNSPLHF; CDR3nt: TGTGCCAGCAGCGTGTCTGGGGGGTATAATTCACCCCTCCACTTT
abundance: NA; len: 10; v_gene: TRBV20-1; j_gene: TRBJ1-2; d_gene: NA; CDR3aa: CSPDGDGYTF; CDR3nt: TGCAGTCCGGATGGAGATGGCTACACCTTC
abundance: NA; len: 15; v_gene: TRBV6-5; j_gene: TRBJ1-1; d_gene: NA; CDR3aa: CASSYSNRANTEAFF; CDR3nt: TGTGCCAGCAGTTACTCGAACAGGGCGAACACTGAAGCTTTCTTT
abundance: once; len: 14; v_gene: TRBV9; j_gene: TRBJ1-1; d_gene: NA; CDR3aa: CASSVGHSNTEAFF; CDR3nt: TGTGCCAGCAGCGTAGGCCACAGCAACACTGAAGCTTTCTTT
abundance: few; len: 14; v_gene: TRBV4-1; j_gene: TRBJ2-7; d_gene: NA; CDR3aa: CASSQGARDYEQYF; CDR3nt: TGCGCCAGCAGCCAAGGCGCCAGGGACTACGAGCAGTACTTC
abundance: few; len: 14; v_gene: TRBV6-1; j_gene: TRBJ1-5; d_gene: NA; CDR3aa: CATKLRVGNQPQHF; CDR3nt: TGTGCCACCAAACTCAGGGTGGGCAATCAGCCCCAGCATTTT
abundance: NA; len: 15; v_gene: TRBV6-1; j_gene: TRBJ2-6; d_gene: NA; CDR3aa: CASSEGGSGANVLTF; CDR3nt: TGTGCCAGCAGTGAAGGAGGGTCTGGGGCCAACGTCCTGACTTTC
abundance: few; len: 11; v_gene: TRBV9; j_gene: TRBJ2-3; d_gene: NA; CDR3aa: CASQRGDTQYF; CDR3nt: TGTGCCAGCCAGCGCGGAGATACGCAGTATTTT
abundance: once; len: 15; v_gene: TRBV28; j_gene: TRBJ2-2; d_gene: NA; CDR3aa: CASSRTPMNTGELFF; CDR3nt: TGTGCCAGCAGTAGAACTCCGATGAACACCGGGGAGCTGTTTTTT
abundance: NA; len: 15; v_gene: TRBV9; j_gene: TRBJ2-3; d_gene: NA; CDR3aa: CASTKGPYAQVTQYF; CDR3nt: TGTGCCAGCACCAAAGGACCATACGCACAGGTTACGCAGTATTTT
abundance: NA; len: 15; v_gene: TRBV9; j_gene: TRBJ2-3; d_gene: TRBD2; CDR3aa: CASKRTSGETDTQYF; CDR3nt: TGTGCCAGCAAACGGACTAGCGGGGAAACAGATACGCAGTATTTT
abundance: NA; len: 16; v_gene: TRBV9; j_gene: TRBJ2-4; d_gene: TRBD2; CDR3aa: CASSVGPAGTKNSQYF; CDR3nt: TGTGCCAGCAGCGTAGGTCCAGCGGGAACCAAAAACAGTCAGTACTTC
abundance: NA; len: 14; v_gene: TRBV4-2; j_gene: TRBJ1-5; d_gene: TRBD1; CDR3aa: CASSQENRGGPQHF; CDR3nt: TGTGCCAGCAGCCAAGAGAACAGGGGGGGGCCCCAGCATTTT
abundance: NA; len: 14; v_gene: TRBV7-9; j_gene: TRBJ1-2; d_gene: TRBD1; CDR3aa: CASSTGTGDYGYTF; CDR3nt: TGTGCCAGCAGCACTGGGACAGGCGACTATGGCTACACCTTC
abundance: NA; len: 10; v_gene: TRBV29-1; j_gene: TRBJ2-7; d_gene: NA; CDR3aa: CSVRGGEQYF; CDR3nt: TGCAGCGTCCGAGGGGGCGAGCAGTACTTC
abundance: NA; len: 15; v_gene: TRBV5-1; j_gene: TRBJ2-7; d_gene: TRBD1; CDR3aa: CASSGIGTGVYEQYF; CDR3nt: TGCGCCAGCAGCGGAATCGGGACAGGGGTGTACGAGCAGTACTTC
abundance: NA; len: 13; v_gene: TRBV5-1; j_gene: TRBJ2-7; d_gene: TRBD1; CDR3aa: CASSVRTGDEQYF; CDR3nt: TGCGCCAGCAGCGTTAGGACAGGGGACGAGCAGTACTTC
abundance: NA; len: 15; v_gene: TRBV10-1; j_gene: TRBJ2-5; d_gene: TRBD2; CDR3aa: CASSAGTSGKETQYF; CDR3nt: TGCGCCAGCAGCGCTGGGACTAGCGGAAAAGAGACCCAGTACTTC
abundance: NA; len: 14; v_gene: TRBV6-1; j_gene: TRBJ2-3; d_gene: NA; CDR3aa: CASSDAFTTDTQYF; CDR3nt: TGTGCCAGCAGTGACGCGTTTACCACAGATACGCAGTATTTT
abundance: NA; len: 19; v_gene: TRBV7-3; j_gene: TRBJ2-2; d_gene: TRBD1; CDR3aa: CASSLTGTGSLGNTGELFF; CDR3nt: TGTGCCAGCAGCTTAACAGGGACAGGGAGTTTGGGTAACACCGGGGAGCTGTTTTTT
abundance: NA; len: 13; v_gene: TRBV7-7; j_gene: TRBJ1-1; d_gene: NA; CDR3aa: CASSLGQNTEAFF; CDR3nt: TGTGCCAGCAGCTTGGGACAGAACACTGAAGCTTTCTTT
abundance: NA; len: 16; v_gene: TRBV4-1; j_gene: TRBJ1-5; d_gene: NA; CDR3aa: CASSQEGSHSNQPQHF; CDR3nt: TGCGCCAGCAGCCAAGAGGGCTCTCATAGCAATCAGCCCCAGCATTTT
abundance: NA; len: 17; v_gene: TRBV9; j_gene: TRBJ1-1; d_gene: NA; CDR3aa: CASSVGIEFDSLTEAFF; CDR3nt: TGTGCCAGCAGCGTAGGCATTGAGTTTGACTCACTCACTGAAGCTTTCTTT
abundance: NA; len: 15; v_gene: TRBV7-8; j_gene: TRBJ1-5; d_gene: TRBD1; CDR3aa: CASSLWDSHNQPQHF; CDR3nt: TGTGCCAGCAGCTTATGGGACAGCCACAATCAGCCCCAGCATTTT
abundance: NA; len: 14; v_gene: TRBV19; j_gene: TRBJ2-1; d_gene: TRBD1; CDR3aa: CASSSGGTYNEQFF; CDR3nt: TGTGCCAGTAGTTCAGGGGGAACCTACAATGAGCAGTTCTTC
abundance: NA; len: 14; v_gene: TRBV28; j_gene: TRBJ1-2; d_gene: NA; CDR3aa: CASSLSTANYGYTF; CDR3nt: TGTGCCAGCAGTTTATCGACAGCTAACTATGGCTACACCTTC
abundance: once; len: 15; v_gene: TRBV30; j_gene: TRBJ1-4; d_gene: NA; CDR3aa: CAWSPTDSLGEKLFF; CDR3nt: TGTGCCTGGAGCCCTACGGACTCCCTGGGGGAAAAACTGTTTTTT
abundance: NA; len: 15; v_gene: TRBV6-5; j_gene: TRBJ1-4; d_gene: TRBD1; CDR3aa: CASSYSWTGGEKLFF; CDR3nt: TGTGCCAGCAGTTACTCCTGGACAGGGGGTGAAAAACTGTTTTTT
abundance: NA; len: 17; v_gene: TRBV21-1; j_gene: TRBJ2-6; d_gene: NA; CDR3aa: CTSSPLGDLSGANVLTF; CDR3nt: TGTACCAGCAGCCCCTTGGGAGACCTCTCTGGGGCCAACGTCCTGACTTTC
abundance: NA; len: 13; v_gene: TRBV9; j_gene: TRBJ2-1; d_gene: NA; CDR3aa: CASSVLQNNEQFF; CDR3nt: TGTGCCAGCAGCGTATTGCAGAACAATGAGCAGTTCTTC
abundance: NA; len: 15; v_gene: TRBV5-1; j_gene: TRBJ1-1; d_gene: NA; CDR3aa: CASSQGHAMNTEAFF; CDR3nt: TGCGCCAGCAGCCAGGGACACGCCATGAACACTGAAGCTTTCTTT
abundance: NA; len: 13; v_gene: TRBV30; j_gene: TRBJ2-5; d_gene: NA; CDR3aa: CAWNPGVQETQYF; CDR3nt: TGTGCCTGGAACCCCGGGGTCCAAGAGACCCAGTACTTC
abundance: NA; len: 14; v_gene: TRBV7-8; j_gene: TRBJ2-2; d_gene: TRBD2; CDR3aa: CAIAGEWNTGELFF; CDR3nt: TGTGCCATAGCGGGGGAATGGAACACCGGGGAGCTGTTTTTT
abundance: NA; len: 16; v_gene: TRBV27; j_gene: TRBJ2-7; d_gene: NA; CDR3aa: CASSSAGQGSSYEQYF; CDR3nt: TGTGCCAGCAGTTCCGCTGGGCAGGGGAGCTCCTACGAGCAGTACTTC
abundance: NA; len: 16; v_gene: TRBV4-1; j_gene: TRBJ1-2; d_gene: NA; CDR3aa: CASSQTGVGGDYGYTF; CDR3nt: TGCGCCAGCAGCCAGACCGGAGTGGGGGGGGACTATGGCTACACCTTC
abundance: few; len: 15; v_gene: TRBV7-9; j_gene: TRBJ2-2; d_gene: TRBD1; CDR3aa: CASSTNRGPGGELFF; CDR3nt: TGTGCCAGCAGCACAAACAGGGGGCCGGGCGGGGAGCTGTTTTTT
abundance: NA; len: 14; v_gene: TRBV2; j_gene: TRBJ1-6; d_gene: NA; CDR3aa: CASSRQVYNSPLHF; CDR3nt: TGTGCCAGCAGCCGACAGGTATATAATTCACCCCTCCACTTT
abundance: NA; len: 16; v_gene: TRBV7-7; j_gene: TRBJ2-5; d_gene: NA; CDR3aa: CASSLALVEGGETQYF; CDR3nt: TGTGCCAGCAGCTTAGCGCTGGTGGAGGGAGGCGAGACCCAGTACTTC